This TCR beta chain was identified in a study of shared clonotypes between healthy human individuals. Study overall: Plates per donor: three CD4 naive, three CD4 memory, two CD8 naive, one CD8 memory.

The study, taken as a whole, reports: Apart from blood, nothing was sampled; tissue repertoires likely differ.

A word on this clone: Its antigen remains unknown.

This CDR3 has 15 residues. V gave up 6 bases and J gave up 1 base, with 12 bases separating them. In germline, CDR1 is SEHNR, CDR2 FQNEAQ (reference sequence). The method was immunoSEQ multiplex PCR; TCRdb's version includes in-frame clones alone and lacks a portion of them. The sample has a few million clones; over 85% are singletons. The TCR sequence derives from a man between 18 and 35 years old in good health. The sequencing sample was made of naive CD4+ T cells sorted from blood. Indicated subset: CD45RA+ positively selected. The chain combines TRBV7-9 with TRBJ2-2, with a weak D call TRBD1 (5 bases). The CDR3 spells CASSQPGQNTGELFF. CDR3 nucleotide sequence: TGTGCCAGCAGTCAGCCAGGACAGAACACCGGGGAGCTGTTTTTT.